Presented here are 12 T cell receptor beta chains from one specimen sequenced in a study of blood T cells in healthy people across ages (dated by TCRdb to the mid-2010s). Libraries came from 5' RACE. The data were produced on an Illumina HiSeq 2500. The second PCR ran for roughly 7 to 11 cycles and used a J-beta primer mix along with a sample-barcoded 5' primer. Starting from the raw public reads, TCRdb applied fastp trimming at Q25, assembled clones with MiXCR and retained in-frame beta chains. Each CDR3 protein appears once, grouped with its most common genes and DNA. This sample has fewer than 2,000,000 distinct CDR3 sequences in its table, and almost 35% of those were observed once. Together, the top ten hold approximately 10% of the sample. The sample taken for sequencing was blood. These receptor sequences come from a woman aged 30 to 39 in good health.

The chain carries TRBV10-3 and TRBJ2-1; 9 bases align to TRBD1. V shed 2 bases, J shed 4 bases, and the junction held 3 bases outside the gene matches. The length of the CDR3 is 15 residues. The germline V gene encodes CDR1 ENHRY and CDR2 SYGVKD. CDR3 nucleotide sequence: TGTGCCATCAGTGAGGACAGGGGGGGTTACAATGAGCAGTTCTTC. It is translated as CAISEDRGGYNEQFF.

A few counts support this clonotype. The V and J genes are TRBV20-1 and TRBJ2-7; maybe TRBD2 (5 bases). The CDR3 runs 12 residues. Germline V gene data show CDR1 as DFQATT and CDR2 as SNEGSKA (reference sequence). Trimming removed 5 bases from V and 3 bases from J, with 11 bases in between. CDR3 residues: CSAERGFYEQYF. The CDR3 nucleotides read TGCAGTGCTGAACGGGGATTCTACGAGCAGTACTTC.

This chain joins TRBV7-6 and TRBJ2-5; D is unclear. Deletions cut 2 bases from V and 2 bases from J, with 6 bases between. This CDR3 is 13 amino acids long. Germline lookup yields CDR1 SGHVS and CDR2 FNYEAQ. For the CDR3, the DNA is TGTGCCAGCAGCTTACACGGTCAAGAGACCCAGTACTTC. This encodes CASSLHGQETQYF.

This clonotype was picked up a small number of times. The V and J genes are TRBV27 and TRBJ2-1; weak D call: TRBD2 (6 bases). Germline loops: CDR1 MNHEY, CDR2 SMNVEV (reference sequence). The CDR3 runs 11 residues. V was shortened by 6 bases and J by 11 bases, with 11 bases between the two germline ends. Written as DNA, the CDR3 is TGTGCCAGCAGGGCCGGGACTCAGCAGTTCTTC. The encoded protein is CASRAGTQQFF.

This clonotype was observed a few times. The rearrangement uses TRBV6-6 and TRBJ1-5; 7 positions agree with TRBD1. This CDR3 contains 15 residues. The V gene end was trimmed by 7 bases and the J gene end by 8 bases; junction bases not matched to a gene: 14. The germline CDR1 and CDR2 sequences are MNHNY and SVGAGI (reference sequence). The CDR3: CASTVHSTGPEPQHF. In DNA, the CDR3 is TGTGCCAGCACTGTACATTCGACAGGGCCTGAGCCCCAGCATTTT.

This clonotype was detected many times. The chain combines TRBV4-1 with TRBJ2-7; 10 nucleotides agree with TRBD2. CDR3 length: 16 residues. V lost 0 bases to trimming and J lost 2 bases; unmatched junction nucleotides: 4. The germline V gene encodes CDR1 MGHRA and CDR2 YSYEKL. The CDR3 reads CASSQDNLAGAYEQYF. The CDR3 DNA follows: TGCGCCAGCAGCCAAGATAACCTAGCGGGAGCCTACGAGCAGTACTTC.

The chain joins TRBV27 to TRBJ2-7, with unresolved D. This CDR3 region has 13 residues. Trimming took off 8 bases at V and 0 bases at J, with 11 bases between the two ends. CDR1 and CDR2 (germline): MNHEY, SMNVEV (reference sequence). The CDR3 bases are TGTGCCAGCGCCGCTCAGAGCTCCTACGAGCAGTACTTC. Translation: CASAAQSSYEQYF.

This chain joins TRBV20-1 and TRBJ1-5, with a weak D call TRBD1 (5 bases). The V gene's germline CDR1 is DFQATT and CDR2 SNEGSKA (reference sequence). Between the trimmed V and J ends, which lost 3 bases and 5 bases, there was a span of 11 bases. The CDR3 is made up of 13 amino acids. CDR3 DNA sequence: TGCAGTGCTAGTGTCAGGGTGGATCAGCCCCAGCATTTT. Protein sequence: CSASVRVDQPQHF.

The sample holds a few counts of this clonotype. The rearrangement links TRBV5-1 to TRBJ1-1, with D unclear. CDR3 length equals 13 residues. Trimming took 4 bases from V and 4 from J, leaving 11 bases between them. Germline CDR1 SGHRS, CDR2 YFSETQ. CDR3 in amino acids: CASSPEVGTEAFF. CDR3 coding DNA: TGCGCCAGCAGCCCGGAGGTAGGCACTGAAGCTTTCTTT.

The gene calls are TRBV21-1 and TRBJ2-5; the D call TRBD1 from the table was never checked on the DNA. TRBV21-1 is a pseudogene segment. The CDR3 runs 15 residues. The CDR3 region has the DNA TGTGCCAGCAGCGAAGGAACAGGGGATCGGGAGACCCAGTACTTC. As protein: CASSEGTGDRETQYF.

The gene calls are TRBV3-1 and TRBJ2-3; TRBD2 matches at 7 bases. Trimming removed 1 base from V and 1 base from J; junction bases left unmatched: 14. This CDR3 comprises 19 residues. Per germline, CDR1 LGHDT and CDR2 YNNKEL (reference sequence). The chain's CDR3 is CASSQADGRGTGGTDTQYF. The CDR3 DNA follows: TGTGCCAGCAGCCAAGCGGATGGGCGGGGGACCGGGGGCACAGATACGCAGTATTTT.

V and J are TRBV12-3 or TRBV12-4 and TRBJ2-7; TRBD2 agrees at 7 bases. This CDR3 is built from 13 residues. V lost 5 bases to trimming and J lost 12 bases; unmatched junction nucleotides: 13. CDR3 loop: CASSTRGSWHPYF. The CDR3 bases are TGTGCCAGCAGTACCCGCGGGAGCTGGCATCCGTACTTC.